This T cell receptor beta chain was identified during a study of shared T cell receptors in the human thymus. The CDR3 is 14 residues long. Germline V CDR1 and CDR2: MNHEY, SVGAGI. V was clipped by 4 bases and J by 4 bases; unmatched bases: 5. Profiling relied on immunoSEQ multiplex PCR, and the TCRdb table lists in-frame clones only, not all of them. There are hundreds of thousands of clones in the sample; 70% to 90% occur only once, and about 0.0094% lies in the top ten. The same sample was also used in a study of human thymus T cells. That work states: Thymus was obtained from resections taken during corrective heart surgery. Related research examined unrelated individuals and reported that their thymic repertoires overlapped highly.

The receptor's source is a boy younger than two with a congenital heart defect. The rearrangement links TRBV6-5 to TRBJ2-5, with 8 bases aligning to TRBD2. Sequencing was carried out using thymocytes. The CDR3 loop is CASSFGRAPETQYF. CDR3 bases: TGTGCCAGCAGTTTCGGGAGGGCCCCAGAGACCCAGTACTTC.